This T cell receptor (beta chain) comes out of a study of shared clonotypes between healthy human individuals (dated by TCRdb to about 2020). Turning to the overall study: Two women and a few men aged 18 to 49 years were included in the cohort. Leukapheresis yielded between about 0.85 and 9 billion PBMCs per donor. For each donor, three plates each were used for CD4 naive and CD4 memory, two plates were used for CD8 naive, and one plate was used for CD8 memory. To increase sequencing depth and limit assay-specific biases, TCR repertoire library preparation and sequencing were carried out by different laboratories using diverse techniques. The study deeply sequenced blood TCR repertoires of about five healthy adults to estimate repertoire size and the extent of clonotype sharing between individuals.

CDR1 and CDR2, per the germline V gene, are SGHRS and YFSETQ. The V and J ends are trimmed by 4 bases and 4 bases, leaving 7 bases between them. From the cysteine up to the phenylalanine, the CDR3 has a length of 12 residues. Solely the CDR3 DNA is kept, with 36 bases framed from the first base. A word on this clone: What antigen it recognizes has not been identified. Per-base quality was not reported, and no clone a single base away is much larger than it. Other DNA sequences in this sample translate to the same CDR3.

Healthy HIV-negative adults with no recently reported acute infections or vaccinations were included as donors. Every donor was a Caucasian adult living in Nashville, Tennessee, USA. CD4+ T cells were enriched through magnetic negative selection, after which naive cells were positively selected on CD45RA and the remaining negative fraction served as the memory subset. After blood collection by leukapheresis, PBMCs were isolated using Ficoll-Histopaque density gradient centrifugation and then cryopreserved in the vapor phase of liquid nitrogen. Purity and quantity of every magnetically sorted T cell population were checked by analytical flow cytometry. From each sorted fraction, genomic DNA was isolated and quantified by UV absorbance on a Nanodrop 2000c. TCR CDR3 regions were amplified from genomic DNA by multiplex PCR using the deep immunoSEQ assay. Extracted genomic DNA from each cell subset was distributed evenly across all wells of several immunoSEQ 96-well plates, and each plate was treated as a replicate. For sorted subsets, 200 to 250 ng of genomic DNA, equivalent to 25,000 to 35,000 T cell genomes, went into each replicate PCR. Purified libraries were measured with a Qubit 3.0 fluorometer, size-checked on a Bioanalyzer 2100, and measured again with the KAPA Library Quantification kit. Every immunoSEQ 96-well plate was sequenced on a dedicated single-read 150-cycle Illumina NextSeq 550 flow cell. As for how the authors treated the data: Because the immunoSEQ output included only junctional sequences and no quality scores, the filtering could not be the same as the filtering used for full-length reads. Sequences were annotated with PyIR, a Python wrapper for IgBLAST v1.9, using IMGT germline references to assign V/J genes and CDR3. Reads with weak V/J assignments (E-value above 1e-6), missing CDR3, stop codons, out-of-frame junctions, or ambiguous translated residues were removed. V3J clonotypes were defined as sequences sharing an identical inferred V gene, J gene, and CDR3 amino acid sequence. Percentage overlap between repertoires was calculated by dividing the number of shared unique clonotypes by the size of the smaller repertoire. Three approaches were used to assess repertoire richness: RTK rarefaction, the Chao1 estimator, and Recon v2.1 estimates of unobserved clonotypes. OLGA was used to compute generation probabilities for all TCRbeta clonotypes that the gDNA method yielded from a few donors. The table was pulled from immuneACCESS by TCRdb, which kept in-frame rearrangements only. Such tables lose some clones; where checked, under half of the loss comes from unresolved V genes, and the rest has no known cause. V and J calls and clone size come straight from that table; D and trimming were deduced from the DNA. This sample has roughly 2 million clones in its table, and approximately 94% of those were observed once. The ten largest account for 0.13% of the sample.

Overall study results and their limits: Incomplete sequencing was indicated by rarefaction of sorted-subset datasets, despite the large sequencing depth. Based on pairwise subsampling, the degree of clonotype sharing among donors was expected to be affected by sequencing depth. Naive subsets generally had larger estimated clonotype richness than memory subsets. Only blood was sampled, and tissue TCR repertoires likely differ from those in blood. Because the study included a small number of donors, the genetic and exposure-history diversity represented was limited. Compared with non-shared clonotypes, the clonotypes found in all four sorted-subset donors had higher generation probabilities. When four donors were compared, the shared fraction of clonotypes was about 5.2% for naive CD4, around 3.6% for naive CD8, more than 2% for memory CD4, and 0.35% to 0.4% for memory CD8.

Material: naive CD4+ T cells sorted from blood. The cell subset or site label, as the study defines it: CD45RA+ positively selected. This TCR was recovered from a man younger than 35 in good health. The chain is encoded by TRBV5-1 joined to TRBJ2-3, with the D segment identity uncertain. The CDR3 protein: CASSPESDTQYF. In nucleotide form, the sequence is TGCGCCAGCAGCCCGGAGTCAGATACGCAGTATTTT.